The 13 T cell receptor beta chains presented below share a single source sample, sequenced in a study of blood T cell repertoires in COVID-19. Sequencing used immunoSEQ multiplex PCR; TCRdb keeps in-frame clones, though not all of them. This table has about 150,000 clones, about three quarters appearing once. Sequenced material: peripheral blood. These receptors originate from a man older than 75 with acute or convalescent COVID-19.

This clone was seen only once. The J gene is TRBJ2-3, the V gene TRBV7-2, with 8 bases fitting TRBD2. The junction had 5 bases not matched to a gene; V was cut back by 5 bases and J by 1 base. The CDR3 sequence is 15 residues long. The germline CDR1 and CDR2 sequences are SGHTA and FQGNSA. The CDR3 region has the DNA TGTGCCAGCAGCCCAAGACTAGCGCGCACAGATACGCAGTATTTT. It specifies CASSPRLARTDTQYF.

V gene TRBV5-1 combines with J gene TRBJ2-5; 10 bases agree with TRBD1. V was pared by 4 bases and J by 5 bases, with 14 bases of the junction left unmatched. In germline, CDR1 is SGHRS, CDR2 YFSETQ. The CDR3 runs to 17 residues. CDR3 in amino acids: CASSPTPGQGRSETQYF. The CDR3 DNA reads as TGCGCCAGCAGCCCCACCCCGGGACAGGGGAGGTCGGAGACCCAGTACTTC.

CDR3: CASSPGGNNQPQHF. DNA for the CDR3: TGTGCCAGCAGCCCGGGGGGGAACAATCAGCCCCAGCATTTT. The J gene is TRBJ1-5, the V gene TRBV7-8; weak D call: TRBD1 (5 bases). The CDR3 extends over 14 amino acids. Trimming left V 5 bases short and J 3 bases short, with 11 bases between. Germline loops: CDR1 SGHVS, CDR2 FQNEAQ.

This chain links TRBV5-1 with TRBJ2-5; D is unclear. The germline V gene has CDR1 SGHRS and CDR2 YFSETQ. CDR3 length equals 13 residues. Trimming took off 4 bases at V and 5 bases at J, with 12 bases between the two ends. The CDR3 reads CASSPARRETQYF. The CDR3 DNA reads TGCGCCAGCAGCCCCGCTCGGCGGGAGACCCAGTACTTC.

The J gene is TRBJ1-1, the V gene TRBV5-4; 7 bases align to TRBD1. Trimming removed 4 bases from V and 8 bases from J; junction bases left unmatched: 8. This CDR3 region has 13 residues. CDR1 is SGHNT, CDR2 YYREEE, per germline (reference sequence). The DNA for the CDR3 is TGTGCCAGCAGCCCACCCGGACAGGTCGAAGCTTTCTTT. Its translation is CASSPPGQVEAFF.

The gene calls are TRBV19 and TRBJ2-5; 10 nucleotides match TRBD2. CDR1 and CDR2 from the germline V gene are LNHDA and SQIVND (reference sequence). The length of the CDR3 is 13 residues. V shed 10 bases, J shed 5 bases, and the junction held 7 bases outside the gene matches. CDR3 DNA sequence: TGTGCCACTCAAGCGGGGGGGCGGGAGACCCAGTACTTC. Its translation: CATQAGGRETQYF. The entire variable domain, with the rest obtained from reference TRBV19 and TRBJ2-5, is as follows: DGGITQSPKYLFRKEGQNVTLSCEQNLNHDAMYWYRQDPGQGLRLIYYSQIVNDFQKGDIAEGYSVSREKKESFPLTVTSAQKNPTAFYLCATQAGGRETQYFGPGTRLLVL.

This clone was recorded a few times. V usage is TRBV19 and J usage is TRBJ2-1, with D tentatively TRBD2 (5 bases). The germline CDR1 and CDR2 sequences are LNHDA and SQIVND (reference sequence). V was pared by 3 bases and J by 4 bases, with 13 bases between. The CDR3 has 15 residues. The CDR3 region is CASSMPSRGYNEQFF. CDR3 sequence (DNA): TGTGCCAGTAGTATGCCCAGTCGGGGATACAATGAGCAGTTCTTC.

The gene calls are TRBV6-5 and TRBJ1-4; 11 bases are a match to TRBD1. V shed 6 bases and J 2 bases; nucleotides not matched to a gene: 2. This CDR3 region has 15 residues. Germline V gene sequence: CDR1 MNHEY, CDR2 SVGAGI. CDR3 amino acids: CASRGTGGTNEKLFF. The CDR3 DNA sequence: TGTGCCAGCAGGGGGACAGGGGGGACTAATGAAAAACTGTTTTTT.

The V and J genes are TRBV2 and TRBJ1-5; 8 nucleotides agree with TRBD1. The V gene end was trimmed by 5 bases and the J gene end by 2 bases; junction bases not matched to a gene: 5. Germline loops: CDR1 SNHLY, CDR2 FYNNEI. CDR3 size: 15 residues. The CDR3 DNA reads TGTGCCAGCAGTCCGACAGGGGTAGGCAATCAGCCCCAGCATTTT. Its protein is CASSPTGVGNQPQHF.

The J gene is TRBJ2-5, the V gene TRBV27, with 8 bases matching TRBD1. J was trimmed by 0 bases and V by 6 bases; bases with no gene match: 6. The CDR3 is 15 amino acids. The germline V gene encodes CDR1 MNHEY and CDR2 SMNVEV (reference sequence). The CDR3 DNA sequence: TGTGCCAGCAGACGGACAGGGAGGTACCAAGAGACCCAGTACTTC. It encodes CASRRTGRYQETQYF.

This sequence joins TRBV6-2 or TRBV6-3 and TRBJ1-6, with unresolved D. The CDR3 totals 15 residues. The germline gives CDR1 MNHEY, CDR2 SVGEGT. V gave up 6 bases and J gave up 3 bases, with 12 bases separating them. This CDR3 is CASSASHGYNSPLHF. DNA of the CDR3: TGTGCCAGCAGCGCCTCCCACGGCTATAATTCACCCCTCCACTTT.

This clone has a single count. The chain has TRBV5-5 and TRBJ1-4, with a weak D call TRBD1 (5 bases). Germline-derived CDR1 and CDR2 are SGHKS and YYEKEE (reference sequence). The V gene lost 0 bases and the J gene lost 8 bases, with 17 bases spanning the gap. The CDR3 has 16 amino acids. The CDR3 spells CASSLDPPGGYEKLFF. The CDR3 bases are TGTGCCAGCAGCTTGGACCCTCCGGGGGGATACGAAAAACTGTTTTTT.

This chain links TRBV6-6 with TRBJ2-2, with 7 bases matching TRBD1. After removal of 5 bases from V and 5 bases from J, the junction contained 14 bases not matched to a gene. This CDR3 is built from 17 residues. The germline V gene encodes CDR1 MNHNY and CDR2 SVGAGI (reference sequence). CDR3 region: CASSHAKNRGRTGELFF. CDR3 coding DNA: TGTGCCAGCAGTCATGCAAAAAACAGGGGAAGGACCGGGGAGCTGTTTTTT.